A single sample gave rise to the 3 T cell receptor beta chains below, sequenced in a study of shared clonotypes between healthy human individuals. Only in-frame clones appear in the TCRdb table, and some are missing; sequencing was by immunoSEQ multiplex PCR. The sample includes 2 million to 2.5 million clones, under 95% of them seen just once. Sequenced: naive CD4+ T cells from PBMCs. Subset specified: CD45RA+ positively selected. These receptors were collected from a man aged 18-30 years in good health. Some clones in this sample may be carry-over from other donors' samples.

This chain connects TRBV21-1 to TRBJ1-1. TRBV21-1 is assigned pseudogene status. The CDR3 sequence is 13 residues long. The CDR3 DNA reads TGTGCCAGCAGCCCATGCTTGAACACTGAAGCTTTCTTT. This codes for CASSPCLNTEAFF.

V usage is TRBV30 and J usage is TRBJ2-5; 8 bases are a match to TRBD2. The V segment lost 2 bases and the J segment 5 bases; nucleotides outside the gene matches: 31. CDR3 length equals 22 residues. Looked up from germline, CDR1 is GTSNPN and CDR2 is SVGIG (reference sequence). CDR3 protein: CAWSPRKITTPLTSGRSETQYF. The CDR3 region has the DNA TGTGCCTGGAGTCCCCGAAAGATAACGACCCCTCTCACTAGCGGACGATCGGAGACCCAGTACTTC. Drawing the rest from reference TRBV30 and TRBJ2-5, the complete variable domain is SQTIHQWPATLVQPVGSPLSLECTVEGTSNPNLYWYRQAAGRGLQLLFYSVGIGQISSEVPQNLSASRPQDRQFILSSKKLLLSDSGFYLCAWSPRKITTPLTSGRSETQYFGPGTRLLVL.

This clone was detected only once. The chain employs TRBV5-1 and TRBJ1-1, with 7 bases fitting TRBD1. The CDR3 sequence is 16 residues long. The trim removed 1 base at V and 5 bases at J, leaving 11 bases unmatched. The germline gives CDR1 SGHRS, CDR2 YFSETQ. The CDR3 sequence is CASSLTHRQGRTEAFF. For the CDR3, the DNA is TGCGCCAGCAGCTTGACCCACCGACAGGGAAGGACTGAAGCTTTCTTT.